A selection of T cell receptor beta chains follows, all from one sample in a study of shared clonotypes between healthy human individuals. Sequenced by immunoSEQ multiplex PCR; TCRdb stores in-frame clones only, minus some. In the table there are under 2,000,000 clones, about 94% of which are singletons. The sample comprised naive CD8+ T cells sorted from blood. The receptors originated from a man younger than 35 in good health. Both conserved end residues are part of each CDR3. Each record gives: J gene, D gene, V gene, clone size, CDR3 DNA, CDR3 protein. A D gene is named only where the DNA matches it firmly. A row's size may be missing; if present it is once, few, many or a size class.

TRBJ1-5 | TRBD1 | TRBV27 | . | TGTGCCACCTCCCCATCGACAGGGGATTTCAATCAGCCCCAGCATTTT | CATSPSTGDFNQPQHF
TRBJ2-7 | . | TRBV9 | . | TGTGCCAGCAGCGTAGGTGGGGGTCCCGAGCAGTACTTC | CASSVGGGPEQYF
TRBJ2-1 | . | TRBV4-3 | . | TGCGCCAGCAGCCAAGATCTTTTTAAGGGGAATGAGCAGTTCTTC | CASSQDLFKGNEQFF
TRBJ2-1 | TRBD2 | TRBV7-9 | . | TGTGCCAGCAGCTTACTGAGCGGGGTTTACAATGAGCAGTTCTTC | CASSLLSGVYNEQFF
TRBJ2-5 | TRBD1 | TRBV2 | once | TGTGCCAGCAAATCGGGGCAGGGGGCAGGAGAGACCCAGTACTTC | CASKSGQGAGETQYF
TRBJ1-2 | . | TRBV6-5 | . | TGTGCCAGCAGTTTCCCGGGCAACTATGGCTACACCTTC | CASSFPGNYGYTF
TRBJ1-1 | . | TRBV28 | . | TGTGCCAGCAGAAACACCGTCCGGTACACTGAAGCTTTCTTT | CASRNTVRYTEAFF
TRBJ2-7 | TRBD1 | TRBV5-5 | few | TGTGCCAGCAGCTTGGGGCAGGGGGCCTCCTACGAGCAGTACTTC | CASSLGQGASYEQYF
TRBJ2-3 | TRBD2 | TRBV27 | . | TGTGCCAGCAGCTATTTACGACCTAGCGGAGCTAGCACAGATACGCAGTATTTT | CASSYLRPSGASTDTQYF
TRBJ2-2 | . | TRBV30 | . | TGTGCCTGGAGTGGAAACACCGGGGAGCTGTTTTTT | CAWSGNTGELFF
TRBJ2-7 | . | TRBV11-2 | . | TGTGCCAGCAGGGCTAGCTCCTACGAGCAGTACTTC | CASRASSYEQYF
TRBJ2-7 | TRBD2 | TRBV29-1 | . | TGCAGCGTTGAAGTCCGCGGGAGAAACTACGAGCAGTACTTC | CSVEVRGRNYEQYF
TRBJ1-1 | TRBD1 | TRBV11-3 | . | TGTGCCAGCAGCTCGACAGGGGGGGGAGCTTTCTTT | CASSSTGGGAFF
TRBJ2-7 | TRBD2 | TRBV11-3 | . | TGTGCCAGCAGCACAGGACTAGCTTACGAGCAGTACTTC | CASSTGLAYEQYF
TRBJ2-3 | . | TRBV4-3 | once | TGCGCCAGCAGCCAAGATGGAGGACCCACAGATACGCAGTATTTT | CASSQDGGPTDTQYF
TRBJ2-3 | . | TRBV29-1 | . | TGCAGCGTTGATTACGGCCGCACAGATACGCAGTATTTT | CSVDYGRTDTQYF
TRBJ2-7 | . | TRBV20-1 | . | TGCAGTGCTAGCCCAAAGTACGAGCAGTACTTC | CSASPKYEQYF
TRBJ1-2 | . | TRBV2 | . | TGTGCCAGCAGTCCCCATAGGACTAACAACTATGGCTACACCTTC | CASSPHRTNNYGYTF
TRBJ2-1 | . | TRBV5-6 | . | TGTGCCACAATGCCGGCCACCGGGGGCCACAATGAGCAGTTCTTC | CATMPATGGHNEQFF
TRBJ2-7 | . | TRBV5-1 | . | TGCGCCAGCAGCTTGGAGGGCCCCGCGGTATACTACGAGCAGTACTTC | CASSLEGPAVYYEQYF
TRBJ2-2 | TRBD1 | TRBV29-1 | . | TGCAGCGAATGGGACAGGGCCAACACCGGGGAGCTGTTTTTT | CSEWDRANTGELFF
TRBJ2-7 | . | TRBV28 | . | TGTGCCAGCAGTTCCGTCCAGCCCTACGAGCAGTACTTC | CASSSVQPYEQYF
TRBJ2-3 | . | TRBV10-1 | . | TGCGCCAGCAGTGCGCCGGGGGTCCCAGATACGCAGTATTTT | CASSAPGVPDTQYF
TRBJ2-3 | TRBD1 | TRBV30 | . | TGTGCCTGGAGTGTAGGGACAGGGATTTACACAGATACGCAGTATTTT | CAWSVGTGIYTDTQYF
TRBJ2-1 | . | TRBV9 | . | TGTGCCAGCAGCGCCCCACGACGAGGTTACAATGAGCAGTTCTTC | CASSAPRRGYNEQFF
TRBJ2-5 | . | TRBV7-9 | . | TGTGCCAGCAGCTTAGGTTGGGAGACCCAGTACTTC | CASSLGWETQYF
TRBJ2-1 | . | TRBV4-3 | once | TGCGCCAGCAGCCAAGAGGGTAGTCATGAGCAGTTCTTC | CASSQEGSHEQFF
TRBJ2-5 | . | TRBV4-1 | once | TGCGCCAGCAGCCATACCTTGGGGCGGGAAACGAGTAAGGGGGAAGAGACCCAGTACTTC | CASSHTLGRETSKGEETQYF
TRBJ2-2 | TRBD2 | TRBV9 | . | TGTGCCAGCAGCGGAGAGACTAGCGAGATTAACACCGGGGAGCTGTTTTTT | CASSGETSEINTGELFF
TRBJ2-7 | . | TRBV5-1 | . | TGCGCCAGCAGCTCCACCTACACGGAGCAGTACTTC | CASSSTYTEQYF
TRBJ2-7 | . | TRBV7-9 | . | TGTGCCAGCAGCTTACTCGCGGGGATGGCACTCTACGAGCAGTACTTC | CASSLLAGMALYEQYF
TRBJ1-6 | . | TRBV28 | . | TGTGCCAGCAGTTTACAGGGGAGCTCCTATAATTCACCCCTCCACTTT | CASSLQGSSYNSPLHF
TRBJ1-1 | . | TRBV9 | . | TGTGCCAGCAGCGCCTACAGGGATGACACTGAAGCTTTCTTT | CASSAYRDDTEAFF
TRBJ2-2 | TRBD2 | TRBV9 | once | TGTGCCAGCGCCATAGCGGGGGGGGAGCTGTTTTTT | CASAIAGGELFF
TRBJ2-1 | TRBD1 | TRBV7-7 | . | TGTGCTAGCAGCTTAGAGGCGGGACAGGGTTCCAATGAGCAGTTCTTC | CASSLEAGQGSNEQFF
TRBJ1-1 | . | TRBV6-6 | . | TGTGCCAGCGGGTTGAACACTGAAGCTTTCTTT | CASGLNTEAFF
TRBJ2-1 | . | TRBV6-5 | . | TGTGCCAGCAGTTACTTTCTTGCGAGCTCCTACAATGAGCAGTTCTTC | CASSYFLASSYNEQFF
TRBJ2-2 | . | TRBV6-6 | . | TGTGCCACCCGAGGGGGGAGGACCCTCCTGGAGCTGTTTTTT | CATRGGRTLLELFF
TRBJ2-5 | . | TRBV11-2 | . | TGTGCCAGCAGCTTAGCGACGGGAGTCCAAAGGTACTTC | CASSLATGVQRYF
TRBJ2-4 | . | TRBV13 | . | TGTGCCAGCAGCTTAGAAGCTGGGAACATTCAGTACTTC | CASSLEAGNIQYF
TRBJ2-1 | TRBD2 | TRBV5-6 | . | TGTGCCAGCAGCCCCGGGGCGGGGGGTCCTATGAATGAGCAGTTCTTC | CASSPGAGGPMNEQFF
TRBJ2-5 | . | TRBV6-5 | . | TGTGCCAGCAGTTACTCATTCGCCAACCAAGAGACCCAGTACTTC | CASSYSFANQETQYF
TRBJ1-1 | . | TRBV27 | . | TGTGCCAGCAGTTTAACAGGACAGACGGCTTTCTTT | CASSLTGQTAFF
TRBJ1-5 | . | TRBV5-4 | . | TGTGCCAGCAGCTTGGGGGGAAGCAATCAGCCCCAGCATTTT | CASSLGGSNQPQHF
TRBJ2-3 | . | TRBV2 | . | TGTGCCGGTACTCCTATCCTGACAGGTTTCCCTGTAATGGATACGCAGTATTTT | CAGTPILTGFPVMDTQYF
TRBJ2-2 | TRBD2 | TRBV27 | . | TGTGCCAGCAGTATCCTGGGACTAGGAACCGGGGAGCTGTTTTTT | CASSILGLGTGELFF
TRBJ1-1 | . | TRBV30 | . | TGTGCCTGGAGTTTGGACGCTATGAACACTGAAGCTTTCTTT | CAWSLDAMNTEAFF
TRBJ2-3 | TRBD2 | TRBV27 | . | TGTGCCAGCGCCCTGGGTCAGCGGGGCCTCCTCACAGATACGCAGTATTTT | CASALGQRGLLTDTQYF
TRBJ2-7 | TRBD1 | TRBV19 | . | TGTGCCAGTAGCCGCGGGACAGGGAGCTACGAGCAGTACTTC | CASSRGTGSYEQYF
TRBJ2-7 | TRBD1 | TRBV9 | . | TGTGCCAGCAGCGTAGGGACAGGGGCGTCCGAGCAGTACTTC | CASSVGTGASEQYF
TRBJ2-1 | TRBD2 | TRBV7-6 | . | TGTGCCAGCAGCGTGCTAGCGGGGGACAATGAGCAGTTCTTC | CASSVLAGDNEQFF
TRBJ1-5 | . | TRBV4-1 | . | TGCGCCAGCAGCCAAGAATCGGGGGATCAGCCCCAGCATTTT | CASSQESGDQPQHF
TRBJ2-3 | . | TRBV27 | . | TGTGCCAGCAGTTTAAAGACCGGGACTCCAGTGGGGGGTTGGCTGTATTTT | CASSLKTGTPVGGWLYF
TRBJ2-1 | . | TRBV19 | few | TGTGCCAGTGCGTGCCCTGAGCAGTTCTTC | CASACPEQFF